This T cell receptor beta chain was sequenced in a study of cytomegalovirus exposure and HLA in healthy donors. PCR primers comprised 60 Vbeta and 13 Jbeta primers. Assay used: immunoSEQ multiplex PCR; TCRdb lists only in-frame clones, some missing. The sample carries over 200,000 clones, roughly 82% recorded once. Trimming pared 0 bases from V and 2 bases from J, leaving 10 bases between. The CDR3 consists of 16 residues. The germline V gene encodes CDR1 SEHNR and CDR2 FQNEAQ (reference sequence). The sequencing sample was made of PBMCs. This sequence originates from a woman between 35 and 50 years old in good health and CMV-seropositive. The gene calls are TRBV7-9 and TRBJ2-2, with D possibly matching TRBD2 (6 bases). Here the CDR3 DNA reads TGTGCCAGCAGCTTAGCCGGGACTTTAAACACCGGGGAGCTGTTTTTT. The encoded protein is CASSLAGTLNTGELFF.